This T cell receptor beta chain was sequenced in a study of cytomegalovirus exposure and HLA in healthy donors (TCRdb year 2017). About the study as a whole: In an earlier analysis of roughly 500 of the donors, around 300 Gb of sequence data and roughly 100 million unique TCR beta sequences from about 179 million T cells were reported. An early release covering over 500 HLA-typed donors comprised roughly 300 gigabases of sequencing data and around 86 million unique TCR sequences. Donor age, sex, ethnicity and CMV serostatus were compiled together with the repertoire data. Four or five DR-DQ haplotypes were handled as single units for association and clustering because linkage in the cohort was strong. Both class I and class II loci were covered by HLA typing, at four-digit resolution. The study aimed to test whether signatures of past pathogen exposure could be identified by cataloging public T cell receptors. A later analysis re-analyzed previously published TCR beta repertoires from approximately 670 donors and added high-resolution HLA genotyping to study TCR occurrence patterns. Of the approximately 400 genotyped donors, 65% to 90% were placed in the genetic ancestry cluster associated with self-reported Caucasian donors. The number of donors typed differed by locus, with about 620-630 for A, B, C, DRB1 and DQB1, about 500 for DQA1, under 610 for DPA1, and 400 to 490 for DPB1. In a later genetic analysis, genome-wide SNP genotypes for about three fifths of the roughly 670 donors were used, and that subset was treated as a discovery cohort. The study profiled the T cell repertoires of hundreds of subjects by immunosequencing and related them to cytomegalovirus serostatus. Among some 410 genotyped donors of the cohort, an average of around 250,000 unique TCR beta nucleotide sequences was sequenced per donor, of which approximately 18% were non-productive. A separate validation cohort of 100 to 150 different subjects was used in addition to the roughly 700-subject first cohort. Rather than using new phenotypic data, the later analysis identified candidate immune exposures from TCR beta sequences and from how often those sequences occurred across donors. An earlier analysis of a few hundred of the donors applied high-throughput TCR beta sequencing to assess whether each TCR beta V gene segment acted as functional or pseudogenic. The study combined high-throughput TCR immunosequencing, statistical association of individual TCRs with disease status, and machine learning to predict cytomegalovirus infection status. Every discovery cohort repertoire had been produced on one sequencing platform. Broad study findings and their caveats: According to a later analysis, most CMV-associated TCR beta chains appeared to be HLA-restricted, and the HLA associations seemed to be driven largely by CMV exposure. In this cohort, only TCR beta chains were sequenced, and detectable features were limited by the absence of alpha or paired-chain data. An earlier analysis of approximately 600 of the donors showed that most TCR beta V segments appeared in productive rearrangements either about 87% or about 30% of the time, which broadly matched IMGT annotations. The authors suggested that the approach could potentially be extended to other disease states and immunological phenotypes. Because some donors lacked HLA typing at each locus, the association tests relied only on the typed subset. Linkage disequilibrium might explain the correlated functional status among segregating V segments, but an unknown experimental factor could not be ruled out. When HLA alleles, especially DR and DQ, strongly co-occurred, attributing TCR associations to individual alleles was difficult. A further reported finding was that TCR beta sequences accurately predicted the HLA-A and HLA-B alleles for most subjects in the first cohort. V-gene and J-gene trimming of TCR beta chains was associated with a missense DCLRE1C variant in a later genetic analysis, and the association was replicated in an independent cohort. Presence/absence analyses assumed roughly uniform sequencing depth across donors, an assumption that may not hold. A later analysis associated around 16,000 TCR beta sequences with specific HLA alleles at a false discovery rate of 0.05. In a later analysis, HLA-associated TCR beta chains showed more clonal expansion and lower generation probabilities than non-associated chains that were equally common. According to a later analysis, parvovirus B19, influenza, CMV and Epstein-Barr virus appeared linked to several top co-occurrence clusters. According to a later genetic analysis, donors in an Asian-associated ancestry cluster had fewer N-insertions in productive TCRs than the approximately 650-donor mean. For the cohort, immune exposure information was limited to CMV serostatus. A cluster of highly shared sequence variants was judged likely to be a technical artifact of the sequencing pipeline. Three of the identified cytomegalovirus-associated TCR beta chains were confirmed in vitro to be specific for cytomegalovirus antigens. According to a later analysis, TCR association rates differed among HLA loci, with DRB1 alleles showing the most associated TCRs and HLA-C alleles showing the fewest. A total of roughly 160 TCR beta chains were listed by the study as associated with cytomegalovirus. Seventeen rarely observed V segments, including chromosome 9 orphons, were excluded from the earlier analysis of some 590 of the donors because counts were too low. Across donors, most TCR sequences were observed very rarely, whereas some public TCRs were present in many individuals. The 87-base-pair reads could not distinguish some IMGT-functional V segments, including TRBV6-2 and TRBV6-3, so those segments were excluded. The classifier was reported to diagnose cytomegalovirus status with high specificity and sensitivity in both the original cohort and the validation cohort.

As encoded in the germline V gene (reference sequence), CDR1 is SEHNR while CDR2 is FQNEAQ. The germline ends are 15 bases apart after V is trimmed by 2 bases and J by 5 bases. The CDR3, from cysteine to phenylalanine, totals 15 residues. Of all the DNA, just the CDR3 is kept, 45 bases in frame from base 1. In total, around 600 healthy bone marrow donors made up the cohort. All cohort members were sampled while nominally healthy, although unrecorded immune exposures were likely present. The donor tested CMV seronegative, placing the donor among the 350 to 400 seronegative members of the cohort. Each donor provided a peripheral blood sample, and peripheral blood mononuclear cells were used for TCR beta sequencing. Genomic DNA extraction from the blood cell samples was performed with the Qiagen DNeasy Blood Extraction Kit. Details on this clone: What antigen it recognizes has not been identified. Qualities for individual bases were not recorded, and no much larger clone is one base off.

Libraries were made using the immunoSEQ multiplex PCR assay. A mixture of 60 forward primers for TCR Vbeta segments and 13 reverse primers for TCR Jbeta segments was used in the multiplex PCR. The CDR3 region of rearranged TCR beta genes was amplified from genomic DNA with a multiplex PCR assay. Amplified TCR beta libraries were sequenced as 87-base-pair reads on the Illumina HiSeq System. Turning to the authors' computational methods: A later analysis tallied about 77 million unique TCR beta chains across the 666 repertoires, and around 10 million of those chains were shared by two or more donors. To remove PCR and sequencing errors, raw reads were error-corrected and collapsed into unique sequences using a nearest-neighbor algorithm that merged closely related sequences. V, D and J gene segments were assigned by aligning CDR3 sequences to IMGT reference sequences. For a sequence to be retained, at least a six-nucleotide match to both a V gene segment and a J gene segment was required. A rearrangement counted as productive if the CDR3 had no stop codons and remained in frame with V and J, and every other rearrangement counted as non-productive. CDR3 was defined according to IMGT convention as the region running from the second conserved V-encoded cysteine to the conserved J-encoded phenylalanine. In an earlier analysis of roughly 610 of the donors, sequences lacking an unambiguous match to a single V gene segment were excluded. In an earlier analysis of several hundred of the donors, V segments were called functional above 56.7% productive rearrangements and were called segregating when the between-donor standard deviation exceeded 5%. A statistical classification framework was built to diagnose cytomegalovirus status from the catalog of TCR beta chain sequences. In a later analysis, V and J genes were assigned by comparing TCR nucleotide sequences against IMGT/GENE-DB human TR gene sequences. In a later analysis, CDR3 sequences and most-parsimonious VDJ recombination scenarios were assigned using the TCRdist pipeline. A later analysis defined each TCR beta chain by its CDR3 amino acid sequence plus V-gene family, and excluded reads lacking a unique V-gene family. A later analysis removed roughly 590 highly shared, low-generation-probability nucleotide sequences to deal with suspected cross-contamination and a sequencing artifact. In a later analysis, a clonal expansion index for each public chain was calculated from normalized within-repertoire ranks of inferred template counts. In a later analysis, generation probabilities were computed with a VDJ recombination model fitted to out-of-frame rearrangements, and the resulting probabilities were checked against IGoR. A later analysis scored TCR-TCR, TCR-HLA and TCR-CMV co-occurrence with hypergeometric tests, applying a repertoire-size bias correction to TCR pairs. In a later analysis, false discovery rates were estimated by permuting HLA or CMV assignments 20 times. In a later analysis, co-occurring TCRs were grouped using DBSCAN, and TCRdist sequence similarity was added for clustering within HLA-allele-positive subsets. Repertoires with fewer than 30,000 or more than 120,000 public chains were left out of co-occurrence clustering, as were about five repertoires with anomalous nucleotide sharing. TCRdb stores this immuneACCESS table with in-frame sequences only. Part of the clones is absent; in the studies checked, under half of the shortfall reflects unresolved V genes, and no reason is known for the rest. V and J calls and clone size are copied from that table; D and trimming were computed from the DNA. The sample table lists around 130,000 clones, around 80% of them with a count of one. The ten largest clones add up to 2% to 2.5% of the sample.

Sequenced: PBMCs. The receptor's source is a young man in good health and CMV-seronegative. The chain links TRBV7-9 with TRBJ2-5, and the D gene may be TRBD1, 6 bases matching. This receptor carries the CDR3 CASSLIAGVTETQYF. The sequence in DNA is TGTGCCAGCAGCTTAATTGCAGGGGTCACGGAGACCCAGTACTTC. Supplemented by the reference TRBV7-9 and TRBJ2-5 proteins around the CDR3, the complete variable domain is DTGVSQNPRHKITKRGQNVTFRCDPISEHNRLYWYRQTLGQGPEFLTYFQNEAQLEKSRLLSDRFSAERPKGSFSTLEIQRTEQGDSAMYLCASSLIAGVTETQYFGPGTRLLVL.